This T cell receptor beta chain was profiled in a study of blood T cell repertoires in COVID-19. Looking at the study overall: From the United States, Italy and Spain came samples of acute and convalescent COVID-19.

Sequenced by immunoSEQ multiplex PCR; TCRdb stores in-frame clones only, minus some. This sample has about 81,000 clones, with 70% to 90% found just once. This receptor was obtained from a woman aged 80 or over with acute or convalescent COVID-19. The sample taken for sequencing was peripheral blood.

The CDR3 is CASSRGGQLNTEAFF. The CDR3 nucleotides are TGTGCCAGCAGCCGAGGGGGACAGCTGAACACTGAAGCTTTCTTT. The genes are TRBV7-9 and TRBJ1-1; 7 positions match TRBD1. The CDR3 contains 15 residues. Germline loops: CDR1 SEHNR, CDR2 FQNEAQ (reference sequence). V was pared by 5 bases and J by 0 bases, with 6 bases of the junction left unmatched.